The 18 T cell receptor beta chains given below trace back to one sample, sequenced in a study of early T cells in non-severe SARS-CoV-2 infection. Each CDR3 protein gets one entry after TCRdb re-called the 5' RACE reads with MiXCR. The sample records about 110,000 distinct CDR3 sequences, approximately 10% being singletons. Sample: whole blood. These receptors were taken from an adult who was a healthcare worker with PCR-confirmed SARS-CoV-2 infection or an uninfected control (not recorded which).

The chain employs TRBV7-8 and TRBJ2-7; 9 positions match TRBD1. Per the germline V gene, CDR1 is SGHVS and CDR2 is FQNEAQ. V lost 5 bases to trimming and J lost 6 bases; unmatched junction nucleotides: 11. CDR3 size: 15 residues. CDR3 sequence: CASSLEPGQGGEQYF. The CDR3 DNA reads TGTGCCAGCAGCCTCGAGCCGGGACAGGGAGGCGAGCAGTACTTC.

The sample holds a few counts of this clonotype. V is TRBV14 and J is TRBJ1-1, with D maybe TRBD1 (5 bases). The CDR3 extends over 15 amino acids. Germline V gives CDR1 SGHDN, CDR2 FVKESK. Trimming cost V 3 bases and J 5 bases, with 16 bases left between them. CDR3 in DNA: TGTGCCAGCAGCCATCCGACTGGGGCGATAACTGAAGCTTTCTTT. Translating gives CASSHPTGAITEAFF.

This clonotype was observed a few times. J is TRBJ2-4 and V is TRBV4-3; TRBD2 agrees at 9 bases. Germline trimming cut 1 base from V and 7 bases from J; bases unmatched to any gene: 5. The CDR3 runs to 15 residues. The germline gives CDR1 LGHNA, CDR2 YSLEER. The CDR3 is CASSQAIGLANIQYF. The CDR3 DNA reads TGCGCCAGCAGCCAAGCCATCGGACTAGCGAACATTCAGTACTTC.

CDR3 amino acids: CASSETGLRDTQYF. The CDR3 nucleotides read TGTGCCAGCAGTGAAACGGGACTCAGGGATACGCAGTATTTT. The genes are TRBV25-1 and TRBJ2-3; tentative D call: TRBD2 (6 bases). The CDR3 has 14 residues. CDR1 is MGHDK and CDR2 is SYGVNS in the germline V gene. The V gene lost 2 bases and the J gene lost 6 bases, with 12 bases spanning the gap.

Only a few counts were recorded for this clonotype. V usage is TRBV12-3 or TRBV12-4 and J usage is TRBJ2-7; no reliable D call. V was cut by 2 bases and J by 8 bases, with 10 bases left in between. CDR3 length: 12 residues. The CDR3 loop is CASSLILPQQYF. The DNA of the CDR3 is TGTGCCAGCAGTTTAATACTCCCCCAGCAGTACTTC.

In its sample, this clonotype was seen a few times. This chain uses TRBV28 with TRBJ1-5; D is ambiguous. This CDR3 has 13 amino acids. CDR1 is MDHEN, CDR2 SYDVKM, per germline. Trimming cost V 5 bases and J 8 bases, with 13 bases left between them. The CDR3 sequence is CASSASLSEPQHF. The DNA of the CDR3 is TGTGCCAGCAGTGCATCCTTAAGTGAGCCCCAGCATTTT.

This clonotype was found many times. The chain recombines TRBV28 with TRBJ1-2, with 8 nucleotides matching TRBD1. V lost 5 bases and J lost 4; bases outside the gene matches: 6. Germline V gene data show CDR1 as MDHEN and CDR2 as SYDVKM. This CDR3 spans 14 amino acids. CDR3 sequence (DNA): TGTGCCAGCAGTCCATCGACAGGGGTCTATGGCTACACCTTC. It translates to CASSPSTGVYGYTF.

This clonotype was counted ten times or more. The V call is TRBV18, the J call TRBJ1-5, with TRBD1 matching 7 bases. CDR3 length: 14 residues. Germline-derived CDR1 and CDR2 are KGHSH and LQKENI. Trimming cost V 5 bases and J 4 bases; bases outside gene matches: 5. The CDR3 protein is CASSTGQRNQPQHF. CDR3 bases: TGTGCCAGCTCAACGGGACAGCGAAATCAGCCCCAGCATTTT.

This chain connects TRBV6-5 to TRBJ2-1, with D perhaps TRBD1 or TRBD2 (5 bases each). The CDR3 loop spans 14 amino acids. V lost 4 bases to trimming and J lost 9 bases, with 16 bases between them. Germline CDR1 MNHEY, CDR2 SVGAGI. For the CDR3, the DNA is TGTGCCAGCAGTTCGTATCCGGGACCCGGTGAGCAGTTCTTC. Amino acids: CASSSYPGPGEQFF.

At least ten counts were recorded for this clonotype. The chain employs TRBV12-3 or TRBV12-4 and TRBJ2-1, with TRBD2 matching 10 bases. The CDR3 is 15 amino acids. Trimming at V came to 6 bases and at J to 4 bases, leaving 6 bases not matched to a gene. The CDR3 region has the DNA TGTGCCAGCAGGTTTAGCGGGAGGACATACAATGAGCAGTTCTTC. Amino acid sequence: CASRFSGRTYNEQFF.

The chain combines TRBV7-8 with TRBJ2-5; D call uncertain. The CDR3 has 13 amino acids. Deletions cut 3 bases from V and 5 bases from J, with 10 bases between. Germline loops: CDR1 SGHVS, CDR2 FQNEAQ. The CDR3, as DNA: TGTGCCAGCAGCTTCGGGTACATGGAGACCCAGTACTTC. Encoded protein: CASSFGYMETQYF.

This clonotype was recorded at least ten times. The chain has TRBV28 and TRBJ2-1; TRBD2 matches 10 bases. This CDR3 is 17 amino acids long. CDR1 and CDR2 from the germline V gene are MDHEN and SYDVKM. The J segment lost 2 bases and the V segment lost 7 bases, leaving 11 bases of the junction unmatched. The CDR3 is CASNPPGTSGTYNEQFF. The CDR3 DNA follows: TGTGCCAGCAACCCCCCCGGAACTAGCGGGACCTACAATGAGCAGTTCTTC.

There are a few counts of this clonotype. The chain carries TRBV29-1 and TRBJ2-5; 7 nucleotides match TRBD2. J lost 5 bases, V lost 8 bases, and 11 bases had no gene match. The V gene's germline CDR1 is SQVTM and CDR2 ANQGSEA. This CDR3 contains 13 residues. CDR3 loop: CSTSTSRVETQYF. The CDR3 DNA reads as TGCAGCACCTCGACTAGCCGGGTCGAGACCCAGTACTTC.

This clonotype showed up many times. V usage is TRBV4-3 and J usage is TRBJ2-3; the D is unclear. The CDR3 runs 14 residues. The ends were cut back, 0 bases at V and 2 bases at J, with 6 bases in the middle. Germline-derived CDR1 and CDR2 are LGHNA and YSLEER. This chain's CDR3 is CASSQEQTTDTQYF. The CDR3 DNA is TGCGCCAGCAGCCAAGAACAGACCACAGATACGCAGTATTTT.

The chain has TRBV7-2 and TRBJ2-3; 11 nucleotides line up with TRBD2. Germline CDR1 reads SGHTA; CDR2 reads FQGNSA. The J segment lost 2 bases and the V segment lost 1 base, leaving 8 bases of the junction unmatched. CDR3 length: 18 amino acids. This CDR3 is CASSLVPASGRITDTQYF. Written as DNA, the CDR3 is TGTGCCAGCAGCTTAGTCCCCGCTAGCGGGAGGATCACAGATACGCAGTATTTT.

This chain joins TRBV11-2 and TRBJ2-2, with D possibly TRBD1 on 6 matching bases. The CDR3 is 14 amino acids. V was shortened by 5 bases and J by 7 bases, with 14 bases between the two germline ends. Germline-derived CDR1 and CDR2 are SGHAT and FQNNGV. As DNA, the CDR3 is TGTGCCAGCAGCCTCCTACAGGGTAACGGGGAGCTGTTTTTT. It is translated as CASSLLQGNGELFF.

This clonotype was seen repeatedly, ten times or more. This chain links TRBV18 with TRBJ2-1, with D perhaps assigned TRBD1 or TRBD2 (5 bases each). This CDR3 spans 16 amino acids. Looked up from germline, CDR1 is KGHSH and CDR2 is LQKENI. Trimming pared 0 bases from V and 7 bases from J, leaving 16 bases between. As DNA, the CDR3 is TGTGCCAGCTCACCACCTACCGGGACCATGGGGAATGAGCAGTTCTTC. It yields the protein CASSPPTGTMGNEQFF.

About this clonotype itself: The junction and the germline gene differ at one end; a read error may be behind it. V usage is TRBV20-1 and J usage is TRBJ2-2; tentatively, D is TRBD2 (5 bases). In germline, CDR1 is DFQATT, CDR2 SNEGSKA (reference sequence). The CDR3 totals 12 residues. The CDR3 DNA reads TGCAGTGCCCCGACCCTCACCGGGGAGCTGTGTTTT. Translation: CSAPTLTGELCF.